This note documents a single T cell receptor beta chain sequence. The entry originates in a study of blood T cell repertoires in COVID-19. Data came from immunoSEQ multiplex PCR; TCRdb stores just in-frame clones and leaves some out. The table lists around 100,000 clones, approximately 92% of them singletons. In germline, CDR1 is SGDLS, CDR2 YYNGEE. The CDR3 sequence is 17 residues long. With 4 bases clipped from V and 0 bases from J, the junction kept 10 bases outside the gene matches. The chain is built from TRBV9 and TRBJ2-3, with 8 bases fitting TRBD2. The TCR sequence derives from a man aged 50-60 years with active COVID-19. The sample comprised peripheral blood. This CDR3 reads CASSHGTRFASTDTQYF. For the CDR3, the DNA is TGTGCCAGCAGCCACGGGACTAGGTTCGCTAGCACAGATACGCAGTATTTT.